These T cell receptor beta chains were read from a single sample in a study of beta chain features in type 1 diabetes. Measured with immunoSEQ multiplex PCR; TCRdb has only the in-frame clones, and not every one. The table includes more than 50,000 clones, about 61% detected once. Sequencing was done on a sample of Tregs from blood. The receptors stem from a woman under 30 in good health. Each CDR3 is given with its conserved first and last residue. Each record gives: CDR3 protein, CDR3 DNA, J gene, CDR3 length, D gene, clone size, V gene. A D gene is named only where the DNA matches it firmly. Expanded clones get a size class; other rows say once, few or many, or leave the size out.

CTTGNSYEQYF TGTACTACAGGGAACTCCTACGAGCAGTACTTC TRBJ2-7 11 NA NA TRBV6-5
CAWSVGLAVQETQYF TGTGCCTGGAGTGTAGGGCTAGCGGTTCAAGAGACCCAGTACTTC TRBJ2-5 15 TRBD2 NA TRBV30
CASSIWDRGSGELFF TGTGCCAGCAGCATATGGGACAGGGGGTCCGGGGAGCTGTTTTTT TRBJ2-2 15 TRBD1 NA TRBV11-3
CASSRIPGSTDTQYF TGCGCCAGCAGCCGAATTCCGGGGAGCACAGATACGCAGTATTTT TRBJ2-3 15 NA few TRBV5-1
CATSQRGGFDYGYTF TGCGCCACCTCCCAGAGGGGGGGGTTCGACTATGGCTACACCTTC TRBJ1-2 15 NA NA TRBV4-1
CASSLGQVETQYF TGTGCCAGCAGCTTGGGACAGGTGGAGACCCAGTACTTC TRBJ2-5 13 TRBD1 NA TRBV7-2
CASRGQGTLLEKLFF TGTGCCAGCCGTGGACAGGGGACCCTCCTGGAAAAACTGTTTTTT TRBJ1-4 15 TRBD1 NA TRBV6-1
CASTGAYTQYF TGCGCCAGCACTGGGGCCTATACGCAGTATTTT TRBJ2-3 11 NA NA TRBV23-1
CAWSQDRVAADTQYF TGTGCCTGGAGTCAGGACAGGGTCGCCGCAGATACGCAGTATTTT TRBJ2-3 15 TRBD1 NA TRBV30
CASSGGGHGYTF TGTGCCAGCTCGGGGGGCGGCCATGGCTACACCTTC TRBJ1-2 12 NA NA TRBV6-5
CASSLSGSYADTQYF TGCGCCAGCAGCTTGAGCGGTTCCTATGCAGATACGCAGTATTTT TRBJ2-3 15 NA once TRBV5-1
CASSLGGTQETQYF TGCGCCAGCAGCTTGGGAGGCACACAAGAGACCCAGTACTTC TRBJ2-5 14 NA NA TRBV5-1
CASSPDPGRMTDTQYF TGTGCCAGCAGCCCGGACCCGGGGAGGATGACAGATACGCAGTATTTT TRBJ2-3 16 NA NA TRBV5-4
CASSHARTGPYEQYF TGTGCCAGCAGCCATGCGCGGACAGGGCCCTACGAGCAGTACTTC TRBJ2-7 15 TRBD1 NA TRBV6-5
CASGPGLAGAHEQFF TGTGCTAGTGGTCCGGGACTAGCGGGAGCGCATGAGCAGTTCTTC TRBJ2-1 15 TRBD2 NA TRBV12-5
CASSKQTGVSEAFF TGTGCCAGCAGCAAACAGACAGGGGTGTCTGAAGCTTTCTTT TRBJ1-1 14 TRBD1 few TRBV7-2
CASSTGADTQYF TGTGCCAGCAGTACAGGGGCAGATACGCAGTATTTT TRBJ2-3 12 TRBD1 NA TRBV2
CASSAPGLAGEGYRYEQYF TGCGCCAGCAGCGCCCCGGGACTAGCGGGAGAGGGATACAGATACGAGCAGTACTTC TRBJ2-7 19 TRBD2 NA TRBV5-1
CASGPGSNQPQHF TGTGCCAGCGGTCCAGGGAGCAATCAGCCCCAGCATTTT TRBJ1-5 13 NA NA TRBV6-5
CASSAARIGDRGQNTEAFF TGTGCCAGCAGCGCGGCCCGGATTGGGGACAGGGGCCAGAACACTGAAGCTTTCTTT TRBJ1-1 19 TRBD1 NA TRBV9
CASSGRQGPDTGELFF TGTGCCAGCAGCGGGCGACAGGGGCCAGACACCGGGGAGCTGTTTTTT TRBJ2-2 16 TRBD1 once TRBV7-9
CASSLGTGNQPQHF TGTGCCAGCAGCCTAGGGACAGGGAATCAGCCCCAGCATTTT TRBJ1-5 14 TRBD1 NA TRBV7-9
CASSQGVQDSKNEKLFF TGTGCCAGCAGCCAAGGGGTCCAGGACAGCAAAAATGAAAAACTGTTTTTT TRBJ1-4 17 NA NA TRBV4-2
CASSLAGSTGYNEQFF TGCGCCAGCAGCTTGGCCGGCTCGACAGGGTACAATGAGCAGTTCTTC TRBJ2-1 16 TRBD1 NA TRBV5-1
CASSLDRGSYEQYF TGTGCCAGCAGCTTAGACAGGGGCTCCTACGAGCAGTACTTC TRBJ2-7 14 TRBD1 NA TRBV7-2
CASSAVYSNQPQHF TGTGCCAGCAGTGCAGTGTATAGCAATCAGCCCCAGCATTTT TRBJ1-5 14 NA NA TRBV2
CASSPPVAGMTEAFF TGTGCCAGCTCACCACCGGTAGCAGGGATGACTGAAGCTTTCTTT TRBJ1-1 15 NA NA TRBV18
CASSYGTGGPGELFF TGTGCCAGCAGTTACGGGACAGGGGGCCCCGGGGAGCTGTTTTTT TRBJ2-2 15 TRBD1 once TRBV6-6
CASRSTGTGGNEQFF TGTGCCAGCAGATCGACCGGGACAGGTGGCAATGAGCAGTTCTTC TRBJ2-1 15 TRBD1 NA TRBV6-6
CAWSVGLPYQETQYF TGTGCCTGGAGTGTAGGACTACCGTACCAAGAGACCCAGTACTTC TRBJ2-5 15 NA few TRBV30
CASSVAGGDTGELFF TGTGCCAGCAGCGTAGCCGGGGGGGACACCGGGGAGCTGTTTTTT TRBJ2-2 15 TRBD2 few TRBV9
CASSPQGRFPIYGYTF TGTGCCAGCAGCCCCCAGGGGCGCTTCCCTATCTATGGCTACACCTTC TRBJ1-2 16 NA NA TRBV7-2
CASSLGTLGNTIYF TGTGCCAGCAGCTTGGGCACCCTCGGAAACACCATATATTTT TRBJ1-3 14 NA NA TRBV11-2
CASTRLGTGNEKLFF TGTGCCAGTACTCGACTCGGGACAGGGAACGAAAAACTGTTTTTT TRBJ1-4 15 TRBD1 few TRBV19
CATSRSGGYNEQFF TGCGCCACCTCCAGAAGCGGCGGATACAATGAGCAGTTCTTC TRBJ2-1 14 NA NA TRBV5-1
CASRVWVGGPYEQYF TGCGCCAGCAGGGTATGGGTGGGGGGACCCTACGAGCAGTACTTC TRBJ2-7 15 NA NA TRBV5-1
CASSYSLAGTDTQYF TGTGCCAGCAGTTACAGCCTAGCGGGAACAGATACGCAGTATTTT TRBJ2-3 15 TRBD2 NA TRBV6-5
CASSPRLAESTDTQYF TGTGCCAGCAGCCCCCGACTAGCGGAGAGCACAGATACGCAGTATTTT TRBJ2-3 16 TRBD2 once TRBV7-8
CASSFGGAKNIQYF TGCGCCAGCAGCTTTGGAGGAGCCAAAAACATTCAGTACTTC TRBJ2-4 14 NA few TRBV5-1
CASSYGLQPQHF TGTGCCAGCAGTTACGGCCTTCAGCCCCAGCATTTT TRBJ1-5 12 NA NA TRBV6-6
CASSLRAGTGENEQYF TGTGCCAGCAGTTTACGGGCCGGGACAGGGGAGAACGAGCAGTACTTC TRBJ2-7 16 TRBD1 few TRBV27
CATREADTQYF TGTGCCACCCGGGAAGCAGATACGCAGTATTTT TRBJ2-3 11 NA NA TRBV5-4
CASSTRGLAGGPAYEQYF TGTGCCAGCAGCACCCGGGGACTAGCGGGAGGGCCAGCCTACGAGCAGTACTTC TRBJ2-7 18 TRBD2 NA TRBV7-2
CASSPRGTGELFF TGTGCCAGCAGCCCCAGGGGAACCGGGGAGCTGTTTTTT TRBJ2-2 13 NA few TRBV11-1
CASSPPGLAGEQYF TGTGCCAGCTCACCCCCGGGACTAGCTGGGGAGCAGTACTTC TRBJ2-7 14 TRBD2 NA TRBV18
CSATGLSALHF TGCAGTGCTACAGGGCTTTCGGCCCTCCACTTT TRBJ1-6 11 NA few TRBV20-1
CASPIPWATEAFF TGTGCCAGCCCCATACCCTGGGCCACTGAAGCTTTCTTT TRBJ1-1 13 NA NA TRBV6-1
CAVGFRALGETQYF TGTGCCGTGGGGTTCAGGGCCTTAGGAGAGACCCAGTACTTC TRBJ2-5 14 NA NA TRBV6-1
CASSQPLILAGGETQYF TGTGCCAGCAGCCAACCGCTTATACTAGCGGGTGGAGAGACCCAGTACTTC TRBJ2-5 17 TRBD2 NA TRBV4-2
CASSLEREINEKLFF TGCGCCAGCAGCTTGGAACGGGAGATTAATGAAAAACTGTTTTTT TRBJ1-4 15 NA NA TRBV5-1